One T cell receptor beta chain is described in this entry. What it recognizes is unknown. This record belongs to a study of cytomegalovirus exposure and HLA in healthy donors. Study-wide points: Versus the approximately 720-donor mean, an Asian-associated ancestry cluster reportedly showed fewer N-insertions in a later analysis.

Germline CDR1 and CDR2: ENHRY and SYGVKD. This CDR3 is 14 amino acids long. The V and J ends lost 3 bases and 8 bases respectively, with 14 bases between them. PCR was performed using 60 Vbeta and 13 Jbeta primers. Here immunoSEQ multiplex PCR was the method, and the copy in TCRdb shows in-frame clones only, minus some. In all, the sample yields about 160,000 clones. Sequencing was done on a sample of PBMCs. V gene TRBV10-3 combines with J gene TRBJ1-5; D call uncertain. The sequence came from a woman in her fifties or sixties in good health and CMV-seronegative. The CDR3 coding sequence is TGTGCCATCAGTGAAGGACGGCCCGGGGAGCCCCAGCATTTT. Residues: CAISEGRPGEPQHF.